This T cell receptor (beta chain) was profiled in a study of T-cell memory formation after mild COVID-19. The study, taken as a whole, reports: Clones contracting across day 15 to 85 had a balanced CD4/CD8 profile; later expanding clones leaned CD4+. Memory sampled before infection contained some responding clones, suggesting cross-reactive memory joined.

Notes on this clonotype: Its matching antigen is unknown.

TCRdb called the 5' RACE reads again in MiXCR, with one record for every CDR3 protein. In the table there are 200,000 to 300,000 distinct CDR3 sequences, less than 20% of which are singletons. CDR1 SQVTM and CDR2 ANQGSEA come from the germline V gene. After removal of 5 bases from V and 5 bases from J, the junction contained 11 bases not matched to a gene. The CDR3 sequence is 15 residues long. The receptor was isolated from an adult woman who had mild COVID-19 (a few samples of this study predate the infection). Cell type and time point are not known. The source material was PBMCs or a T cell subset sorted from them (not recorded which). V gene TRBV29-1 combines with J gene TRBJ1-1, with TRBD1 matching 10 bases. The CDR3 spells CSVRTGGRLRTEAFF. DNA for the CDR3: TGCAGCGTTCGGACAGGGGGGAGACTAAGGACTGAAGCTTTCTTT.